The TCR beta chain described here comes from a study of beta chain features in type 1 diabetes. Study findings and constraints: Among patients with Type 1 diabetes, TCRB CDR3s were moderately but significantly shorter in every one of the four CD4+ subsets.

Germline assignment: CDR1 MNHNS and CDR2 SASEGT. The V gene lost 0 bases and the J gene lost 0 bases, with 5 bases spanning the gap. This CDR3 region has 14 residues. Isolated RNA was reverse transcribed in full, so expressed TCRB transcripts were sequenced. Averages near 1.01 million reads characterized the stem cell-like memory T cell samples. Here immunoSEQ multiplex PCR was the method, and the copy in TCRdb shows in-frame clones only, minus some. The table includes 25,000 to 30,000 clones, about 52% detected once. In the case of this clone: Antigen: not known.

The sample taken for sequencing was stem cell memory CD4+ T cells from blood. The clonotype was recovered from a man aged 25-45 years with type 1 diabetes. The chain employs TRBV6-1 and TRBJ1-1; D is unresolved. As DNA, the CDR3 is TGTGCCAGCAGTGAAGCTCGGTTGAACACTGAAGCTTTCTTT. Its translation: CASSEARLNTEAFF.